Listed below are T cell receptor beta chains from one sample, sequenced in a study of T cell changes during pregnancy in multiple sclerosis. Method: immunoSEQ multiplex PCR; TCRdb's copy keeps in-frame clones and lacks some. The sample has fewer than 110,000 clones; roughly 93% are singletons. The sequences come from peripheral blood, collected after pregnancy. These receptors were collected from a female donor with multiple sclerosis, enrolled in a pregnancy study. CDR3s include the opening cysteine and the closing phenylalanine or tryptophan. The order of the fields is J gene, clone size, V gene, D gene, CDR3 DNA, CDR3 protein. D genes are given only for firm matches. Clone size is shown for a subset of rows, as once, few, many or a class of expanded clone.

j_call: TRBJ2-4; clone_size: -; v_call: TRBV30; d_call: TRBD2; cdr3_nt: TGTGCCTGGAATCCGGGACTAGGCAAAAACATTCAGTACTTC; cdr3_aa: CAWNPGLGKNIQYF
j_call: TRBJ1-2; clone_size: -; v_call: TRBV28; d_call: TRBD1; cdr3_nt: TGTGCCAGCAGTCAGGGGGACAGGCAGCACGGCTACACCTTC; cdr3_aa: CASSQGDRQHGYTF
j_call: TRBJ2-7; clone_size: -; v_call: TRBV10-3; d_call: TRBD2; cdr3_nt: TGTGCCATCAGGGTTAGCGGGGGGGCGGACTCCTACGAGCAGTACTTC; cdr3_aa: CAIRVSGGADSYEQYF
j_call: TRBJ2-7; clone_size: -; v_call: TRBV2; d_call: -; cdr3_nt: TGTGCCAGCAGCAGGGGTGTCTACGAGCAGTACTTC; cdr3_aa: CASSRGVYEQYF
j_call: TRBJ1-3; clone_size: -; v_call: TRBV28; d_call: -; cdr3_nt: TGTGCCAGCAGTTTCAGGGCTGGAAACACCATATATTTT; cdr3_aa: CASSFRAGNTIYF
j_call: TRBJ2-1; clone_size: -; v_call: TRBV7-6; d_call: TRBD2; cdr3_nt: TGTGCCAGCAGATATGTGCTAGCGGGTCGAGCTAATGAGCAGTTCTTC; cdr3_aa: CASRYVLAGRANEQFF
j_call: TRBJ2-3; clone_size: -; v_call: TRBV7-8; d_call: -; cdr3_nt: TGTGCCAGCAGTGGTCGGGGATTGATGGCAGATACGCAGTATTTT; cdr3_aa: CASSGRGLMADTQYF
j_call: TRBJ1-1; clone_size: -; v_call: TRBV2; d_call: -; cdr3_nt: TGTGCCAGTTCGAGGGCCAGCACTGAAGCTTTCTTT; cdr3_aa: CASSRASTEAFF
j_call: TRBJ2-7; clone_size: -; v_call: TRBV7-2; d_call: TRBD1; cdr3_nt: TGTGCCAGCAGCAGATCAGGGGGCGCTAAGTCCGAGCAGTACTTC; cdr3_aa: CASSRSGGAKSEQYF
j_call: TRBJ2-3; clone_size: few; v_call: TRBV11-2; d_call: -; cdr3_nt: TGTGCCAGCAGCTTAACGGGCAGGGTTTTCACAGATACGCAGTATTTT; cdr3_aa: CASSLTGRVFTDTQYF
j_call: TRBJ1-1; clone_size: -; v_call: TRBV5-1; d_call: TRBD1; cdr3_nt: TGCGCCAGCAGCTCCTTCAACAACAGGGGGACTGAAGCTTTCTTT; cdr3_aa: CASSSFNNRGTEAFF
j_call: TRBJ1-4; clone_size: -; v_call: TRBV11-2; d_call: -; cdr3_nt: TGTGCCAGCAGCCACGAGGATGAAAAACTGTTTTTT; cdr3_aa: CASSHEDEKLFF
j_call: TRBJ2-7; clone_size: -; v_call: TRBV27; d_call: -; cdr3_nt: TGTGCCAGCAGTTCGGGGTGGGCTGATACCTACGAGCAGTACTTC; cdr3_aa: CASSSGWADTYEQYF
j_call: TRBJ1-1; clone_size: -; v_call: TRBV7-6; d_call: -; cdr3_nt: TGTGCCAGCAGCTTCAACAGGGTTATGAACACTGAAGCTTTCTTT; cdr3_aa: CASSFNRVMNTEAFF
j_call: TRBJ2-3; clone_size: -; v_call: TRBV20-1; d_call: -; cdr3_nt: TGCAGTGCGGCCCGCACAGATACGCAGTATTTT; cdr3_aa: CSAARTDTQYF
j_call: TRBJ1-6; clone_size: -; v_call: TRBV7-3; d_call: -; cdr3_nt: TGTGCCAGCAGCTCAGGCAGGGAGGCAAATTCACCCCTCCACTTT; cdr3_aa: CASSSGREANSPLHF
j_call: TRBJ2-7; clone_size: -; v_call: TRBV19; d_call: TRBD1; cdr3_nt: TGTGCCAGTAGTATAAGAGGACAGGGGGCCTACGAGCAGTACTTC; cdr3_aa: CASSIRGQGAYEQYF
j_call: TRBJ2-7; clone_size: -; v_call: TRBV20-1; d_call: TRBD1; cdr3_nt: TGCAGTGCTCGGGACAGGGACGAGCAGTACTTC; cdr3_aa: CSARDRDEQYF
j_call: TRBJ2-2; clone_size: -; v_call: TRBV19; d_call: -; cdr3_nt: TGTGCCAGTAGAATGGCAGGGAGGACCGGGGAGCTGTTTTTT; cdr3_aa: CASRMAGRTGELFF